This paragraph covers one T cell receptor beta chain sequence. The sample is drawn from a study of blood T cell repertoires in COVID-19. This table comes from immunoSEQ multiplex PCR, and its TCRdb copy is limited to in-frame clones, with some not included. The sample shows about 120,000 clones, around 78% of them seen only once. CDR3 size: 14 residues. V lost 1 base to trimming and J lost 6 bases, with 12 bases between them. CDR1 is LNHNV, CDR2 YYDKDF, per germline (reference sequence). The TCR originated in a man between 65 and 80 years old with acute or convalescent COVID-19. The sequencing sample was made of peripheral blood. This sequence joins TRBV15 and TRBJ1-1, with D possibly being TRBD1 (5 bases). Here the CDR3 reads CATSRGGGSAEAFF. The CDR3 coding sequence is TGTGCCACCAGCAGAGGGGGGGGAAGCGCTGAAGCTTTCTTT.